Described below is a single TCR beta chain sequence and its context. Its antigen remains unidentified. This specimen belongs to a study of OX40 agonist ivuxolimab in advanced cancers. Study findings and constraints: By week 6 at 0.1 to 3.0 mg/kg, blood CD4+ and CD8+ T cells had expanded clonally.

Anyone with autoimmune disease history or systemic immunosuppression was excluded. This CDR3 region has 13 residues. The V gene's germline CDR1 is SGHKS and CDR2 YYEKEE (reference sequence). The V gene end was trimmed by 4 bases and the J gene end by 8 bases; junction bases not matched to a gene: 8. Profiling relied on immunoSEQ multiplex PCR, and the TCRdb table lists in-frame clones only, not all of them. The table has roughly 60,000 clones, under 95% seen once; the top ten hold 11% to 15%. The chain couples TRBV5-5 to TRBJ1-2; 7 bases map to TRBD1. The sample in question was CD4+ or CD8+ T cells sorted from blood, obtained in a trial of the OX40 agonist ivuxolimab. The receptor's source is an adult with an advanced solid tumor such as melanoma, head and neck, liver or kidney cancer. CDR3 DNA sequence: TGTGCCAGCAGCCAGCAGGGGGTTGGCGGCTACACCTTC. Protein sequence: CASSQQGVGGYTF.